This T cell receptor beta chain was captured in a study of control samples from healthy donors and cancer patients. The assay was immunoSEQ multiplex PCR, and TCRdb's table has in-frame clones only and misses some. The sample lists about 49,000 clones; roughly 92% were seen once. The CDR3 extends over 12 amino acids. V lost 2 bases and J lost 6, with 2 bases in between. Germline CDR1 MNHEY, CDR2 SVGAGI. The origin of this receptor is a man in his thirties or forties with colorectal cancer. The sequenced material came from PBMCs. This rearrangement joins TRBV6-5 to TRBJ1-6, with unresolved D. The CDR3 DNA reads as TGTGCCAGCAGTTACGTTAATTCACCCCTCCACTTT. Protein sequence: CASSYVNSPLHF.